This T cell receptor beta chain was profiled in a study of cytomegalovirus exposure and HLA in healthy donors. Looked up from germline, CDR1 is SGHTA and CDR2 is FQGNSA. V gave up 5 bases and J gave up 10 bases; unmatched junction bases: 8. The CDR3 sequence is 15 residues long. Primers included in the PCR were 60 Vbeta and 13 Jbeta primers. The data were produced by immunoSEQ multiplex PCR, yet TCRdb's version contains in-frame clones alone and is incomplete. The sample has 81,000 or so clones, about 81% seen once. Material: PBMCs. The receptor was isolated from a man between 60 and 75 years old in good health and CMV-seronegative. The chain combines TRBV7-2 with TRBJ1-6; TRBD1 matches at 10 bases. The CDR3 DNA follows: TGTGCCAGCAGCCGACAGGGGGCAAAGGACTCACCCCTCCACTTT. Amino acid sequence: CASSRQGAKDSPLHF.